This record concerns one T cell receptor (beta chain) sequence. These data originate in a study of blood T cell repertoires in COVID-19. Across the study: PBMCs, B-cell-depleted T cells, or T cells were the source of the cDNA or gDNA that made up the material.

Assay used: immunoSEQ multiplex PCR; TCRdb lists only in-frame clones, some missing. The repertoire consists of approximately 200,000 clones, with 65% to 85% occurring once and the leading ten covering more than 2.5%. The V end lost 0 bases, the J end lost 1 base, and 16 bases lay between the germline ends. Germline V CDR1 and CDR2: MRHNA, SNTAGT. The CDR3 loop spans 18 amino acids. The sequence was collected from a woman aged 25 to 39 who had recovered from COVID-19. The V call is TRBV6-4, the J call TRBJ2-4; D is perhaps TRBD1 (6 bases). The sample was peripheral blood. The CDR3 DNA reads as TGTGCCAGCAGTGACTCTTGGGGGCTTCTGTTGGCCAAAAACATTCAGTACTTC. Amino acids: CASSDSWGLLLAKNIQYF.